This T cell receptor (beta chain) is from a study of a mutant IDH1 vaccine in newly diagnosed glioma. Study information: Sex distribution of treated patients was approximately 60% male and roughly 40% female; mean age was around 40 years.

Measured with immunoSEQ multiplex PCR; TCRdb has only the in-frame clones, and not every one. Of under 80,000 clones listed, 65% to 90% were seen once; the top ten hold over 2.5%. Documented time point: baseline, week 1 (first vaccination visit). Treatment reported: pre-vaccination baseline after standard-of-care therapy. The CDR3 totals 16 residues. V dropped 1 base and J dropped 0 bases, with 7 bases sitting between them. CDR1 and CDR2 (germline): KGHSH, LQKENI. The sequence derives from a man aged 30 to 45 with glioma. This specimen consisted of PBMCs, obtained from a glioma patient treated with radiotherapy, temozolomide or both. This sequence joins TRBV18 and TRBJ1-6, with no clear D. The CDR3 loop is CASSPRQSSYNSPLHF. CDR3 nucleotides: TGTGCCAGCTCACCACGCCAAAGCTCCTATAATTCACCCCTCCACTTT.